These 21 T cell receptor beta chains originate from one sample sequenced in a study of control samples from healthy donors and cancer patients. TCRdb keeps only in-frame clones here, not all; method: immunoSEQ multiplex PCR. The data hold 35,000 to 45,000 clones, with approximately 90% observed a single time. The specimen sequenced was PBMCs. These receptors were collected from a woman aged 40-49 years with head and neck cancer.

The chain employs TRBV5-8 and TRBJ2-3; D could derive from TRBD1 or TRBD2 (5 bases each). The germline gives CDR1 SGHTS, CDR2 YDEGEE. This CDR3 is 12 amino acids long. V gave up 4 bases and J gave up 6 bases, with 9 bases separating them. CDR3 in DNA: TGTGCCAGCAGCCCCTGGGGGGATACGCAGTATTTT. This encodes CASSPWGDTQYF. The whole variable domain, filled in from reference TRBV5-8 and TRBJ2-3, reads EAGVTQSPTHLIKTRGQQATLRCSPISGHTSVYWYQQALGLGLQFLLWYDEGEERNRGNFPPRFSGRQFPNYSSELNVNALELEDSALYLCASSPWGDTQYFGPGTRLTVL.

CDR3 coding DNA: TGTGCCACCCGGGCCGCGGGAGGGATAAACAATGAGCAGTTCTTC. Its translation is CATRAAGGINNEQFF. The V call is TRBV6-5, the J call TRBJ2-1; 9 positions agree with TRBD2. After removal of 10 bases from V and 5 bases from J, the junction contained 12 bases not matched to a gene. From germline, CDR1 is MNHEY and CDR2 SVGAGI. The CDR3 totals 15 residues.

The rearrangement links TRBV6-5 to TRBJ1-2, with no clear D. Germline assignment: CDR1 MNHEY and CDR2 SVGAGI. Trimming took off 8 bases at V and 8 bases at J, with 18 bases between the two ends. CDR3 size: 13 residues. The CDR3 DNA follows: TGTGCCAGCCGTCCACGGAAGACGAGAGGCTACACCTTC. Its translation: CASRPRKTRGYTF.

The rearrangement joins TRBV28 to TRBJ2-4; D ambiguous. V gave up 2 bases and J gave up 5 bases, with 10 bases separating them. CDR1 and CDR2 from the germline V gene are MDHEN and SYDVKM. This CDR3 contains 14 residues. In DNA, the CDR3 is TGTGCCAGCAGTTTAAAGGGTATGCAAAACATTCAGTACTTC. This sequence encodes CASSLKGMQNIQYF.

This clone was picked up one time. This sequence joins TRBV6-6 and TRBJ1-3; a possible D gene is TRBD1 (5 bases). The CDR3 covers 15 residues. Germline loops: CDR1 MNHNY, CDR2 SVGAGI (reference sequence). Trimming cost V 6 bases and J 2 bases, with 14 bases left between them. Here the CDR3 reads CASSPGVITGNTIYF. Written as DNA, the CDR3 is TGTGCCAGCAGCCCGGGGGTGATCACTGGAAACACCATATATTTT.

J is TRBJ1-2 and V is TRBV7-6; 9 bases agree with TRBD1. Per the germline V gene, CDR1 is SGHVS and CDR2 is FNYEAQ. The CDR3 is 17 residues long. Unmatched junction bases numbered 9, after V lost 4 bases and J lost 0 bases. The CDR3 sequence is CASSSIPGQGPNYGYTF. The CDR3 bases are TGTGCCAGCAGCTCAATCCCCGGACAGGGGCCTAACTATGGCTACACCTTC.

This clone is a singleton in its sample. V and J are TRBV5-1 and TRBJ1-3; D uncertain. The V gene lost 0 bases and the J gene lost 3 bases, with 10 bases spanning the gap. The CDR3 has 15 amino acids. Germline-derived CDR1 and CDR2 are SGHRS and YFSETQ. The CDR3 spells CASSLAGGDGNTIYF. The CDR3 nucleotides are TGCGCCAGCAGCTTGGCCGGCGGAGATGGAAACACCATATATTTT.

This clone showed up just a few times. The V call is TRBV10-3, the J call TRBJ2-5, with no clear D. The CDR3 is 13 residues long. Germline V gene lookup returns CDR1 ENHRY and CDR2 SYGVKD. The V end was cut by 3 bases, the J end by 0 bases, with 5 bases between. The CDR3 DNA is TGTGCCATCAGTGACGTTAACCAAGAGACCCAGTACTTC. This codes for CAISDVNQETQYF.

The V call is TRBV11-3, the J call TRBJ1-3; D is uncertain. Trimming took off 3 bases at V and 0 bases at J, with 6 bases between the two ends. The V gene's germline CDR1 is SGHNT and CDR2 YENEEA. The CDR3 runs to 14 residues. The CDR3 loop is CASSLGTSGNTIYF. The CDR3 DNA is TGTGCCAGCAGCTTGGGAACCTCTGGAAACACCATATATTTT.

The chain combines TRBV19 with TRBJ2-5; 11 nucleotides line up with TRBD1. CDR1 is LNHDA, CDR2 SQIVND, per germline (reference sequence). The trim removed 6 bases at V and 5 bases at J, leaving 5 bases unmatched. This CDR3 is 14 amino acids long. The CDR3 nucleotides are TGTGCCAGTAGAAGGACAGGGGGCTGGGAGACCCAGTACTTC. The encoded protein is CASRRTGGWETQYF. The variable domain in full, completed from reference TRBV19 and TRBJ2-5, reads DGGITQSPKYLFRKEGQNVTLSCEQNLNHDAMYWYRQDPGQGLRLIYYSQIVNDFQKGDIAEGYSVSREKKESFPLTVTSAQKNPTAFYLCASRRTGGWETQYFGPGTRLLVL.

In DNA, the CDR3 is TGTGCCAGCGCGGTTCTGGGCTACGAGCAGTACTTC. As protein: CASAVLGYEQYF. The chain links TRBV2 to TRBJ2-7; no firm D call. Germline V gene sequence: CDR1 SNHLY, CDR2 FYNNEI. The V gene lost 8 bases and the J gene lost 3 bases, with 11 bases spanning the gap. The CDR3 has 12 amino acids.

This clone showed up just once. The chain uses TRBV3-1 (or the pseudogene TRBV3-2) and TRBJ1-4; a weak D match, TRBD1 (5 bases). Germline V gene lookup returns CDR1 LGHDT and CDR2 YNNKEL (reference sequence). This CDR3 spans 13 amino acids. Trimming removed 7 bases from V and 6 bases from J, with 12 bases in between. The CDR3 reads CASNGWGDEKLFF. CDR3 nucleotide sequence: TGTGCCAGCAATGGTTGGGGGGATGAAAAACTGTTTTTT.

The rearrangement uses TRBV2 and TRBJ2-1, with a weak D call TRBD1 (6 bases). CDR3 length: 14 amino acids. The V gene's germline CDR1 is SNHLY and CDR2 FYNNEI. Trimming pared 6 bases from V and 4 bases from J, leaving 13 bases between. CDR3 sequence reads: CASRRGQRYNEQFF. CDR3 coding DNA: TGTGCCAGCAGGCGCGGACAGAGATACAATGAGCAGTTCTTC.

This chain joins TRBV27 and TRBJ1-5; unclear D gene. The germline gives CDR1 MNHEY, CDR2 SMNVEV (reference sequence). V dropped 8 bases and J dropped 2 bases, with 13 bases sitting between them. The length of the CDR3 is 14 residues. CDR3 bases: TGTGCCAGCGCCCGGAGGGCAGGCAATCAGCCCCAGCATTTT. This sequence encodes CASARRAGNQPQHF.

V usage is TRBV10-3 and J usage is TRBJ1-5, with D unresolved. V dropped 5 bases and J dropped 1 base, with 6 bases sitting between them. Germline assignment: CDR1 ENHRY and CDR2 SYGVKD. This CDR3 is built from 13 residues. This chain's CDR3 is CAISTASNQPQHF. In DNA form, the CDR3 reads TGTGCCATCAGTACAGCGAGCAATCAGCCCCAGCATTTT.

V gene TRBV28 combines with J gene TRBJ2-4; D perhaps matches TRBD2 (6 bases). Trimming removed 4 bases at V and 0 bases at J, with 19 bases between. The CDR3 spans 18 residues. Germline CDR1 is MDHEN and CDR2 is SYDVKM. CDR3 sequence (DNA): TGTGCCAGCAGTTCCCCCGGGGAGGAAGAACTAGCCAAAAACATTCAGTACTTC. It encodes CASSSPGEEELAKNIQYF.

J is TRBJ2-7 and V is TRBV10-3, with D unresolved. The V gene's germline CDR1 is ENHRY and CDR2 SYGVKD. The CDR3 totals 17 residues. The V and J ends lost 0 bases and 2 bases respectively, with 17 bases between them. In DNA form, the CDR3 reads TGTGCCATCAGTGAGTCGATGAGCCAAATCAACCCCTACGAGCAGTACTTC. Translating it yields CAISESMSQINPYEQYF.

This chain uses TRBV18 with TRBJ2-1, with TRBD2 matching 13 bases. CDR1 and CDR2 from the germline V gene are KGHSH and LQKENI. With 4 bases clipped from V and 4 bases from J, the junction kept 4 bases outside the gene matches. The CDR3 length is 16 residues. The CDR3 reads CASSRGTSGTYNEQFF. CDR3 nucleotide sequence: TGTGCCAGCTCACGCGGGACTAGCGGGACTTACAATGAGCAGTTCTTC.

The rearrangement uses TRBV3-1 (or the pseudogene TRBV3-2) and TRBJ2-7; the D gene is possibly TRBD2 (5 bases). The germline V gene has CDR1 LGHDT and CDR2 YNNKEL (reference sequence). The CDR3 contains 14 residues. V lost 1 base and J lost 3, with 10 bases in between. CDR3 sequence (DNA): TGTGCCAGCAGCCAAGTGCGGGCCAGCTACGAGCAGTACTTC. Translated, it gives CASSQVRASYEQYF.

This chain links TRBV4-1 with TRBJ2-5; D is uncertain. Trimming pared 0 bases from V and 1 base from J, leaving 9 bases between. In germline, CDR1 is MGHRA, CDR2 YSYEKL. This CDR3 has 15 amino acids. Here the CDR3 reads CASSQDRQLQETQYF. CDR3 nucleotide sequence: TGCGCCAGCAGCCAAGATCGGCAGCTCCAAGAGACCCAGTACTTC.

This clone was counted a few times. This chain joins TRBV10-1 and TRBJ2-3; maybe TRBD2 (6 bases). This CDR3 has 15 residues. The germline V and J ends were trimmed by 2 bases and 3 bases, with 12 bases remaining between them. Germline V CDR1 and CDR2: WNHNN, SYGVQD (reference sequence). The CDR3 sequence is CASSEGGKSTDTQYF. CDR3 sequence (DNA): TGCGCCAGCAGTGAGGGGGGGAAGTCAACAGATACGCAGTATTTT.